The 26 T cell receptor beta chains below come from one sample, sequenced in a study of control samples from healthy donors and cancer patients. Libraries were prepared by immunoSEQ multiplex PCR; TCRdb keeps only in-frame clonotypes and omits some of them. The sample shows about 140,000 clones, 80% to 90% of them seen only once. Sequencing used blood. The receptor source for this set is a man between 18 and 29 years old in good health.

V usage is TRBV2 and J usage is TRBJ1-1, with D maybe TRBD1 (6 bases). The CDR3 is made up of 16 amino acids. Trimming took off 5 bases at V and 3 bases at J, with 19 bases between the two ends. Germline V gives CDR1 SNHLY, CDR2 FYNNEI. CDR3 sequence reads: CASSKGGGGVDTEAFF. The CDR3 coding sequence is TGTGCCAGCAGTAAAGGAGGGGGGGGCGTTGACACTGAAGCTTTCTTT.

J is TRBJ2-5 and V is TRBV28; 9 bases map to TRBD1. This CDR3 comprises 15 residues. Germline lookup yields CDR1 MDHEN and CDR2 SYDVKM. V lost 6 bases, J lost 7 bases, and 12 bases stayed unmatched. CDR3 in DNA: TGTGCCAGCAGCCTATTAACAGGGGGCGCCGGGACCCAGTACTTC. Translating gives CASSLLTGGAGTQYF.

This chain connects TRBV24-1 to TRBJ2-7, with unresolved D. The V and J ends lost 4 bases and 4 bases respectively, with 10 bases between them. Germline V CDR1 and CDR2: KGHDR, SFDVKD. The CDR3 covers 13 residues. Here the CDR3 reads CATSETGWYEQYF. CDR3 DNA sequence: TGTGCCACCAGTGAGACGGGCTGGTACGAGCAGTACTTC.

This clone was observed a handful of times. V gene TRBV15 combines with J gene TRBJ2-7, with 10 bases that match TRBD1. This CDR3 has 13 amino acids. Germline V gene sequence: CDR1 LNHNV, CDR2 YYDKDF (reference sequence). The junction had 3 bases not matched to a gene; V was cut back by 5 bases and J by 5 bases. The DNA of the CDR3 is TGTGCCACCAGCGCCGGGACAGGGGACGAGCAGTACTTC. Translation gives CATSAGTGDEQYF.

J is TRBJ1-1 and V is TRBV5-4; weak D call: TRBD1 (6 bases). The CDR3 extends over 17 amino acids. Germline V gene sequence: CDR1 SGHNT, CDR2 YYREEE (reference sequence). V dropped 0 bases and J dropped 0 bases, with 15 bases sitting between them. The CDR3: CASSLAATGHMNTEAFF. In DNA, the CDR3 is TGTGCCAGCAGCTTGGCCGCGACAGGCCACATGAACACTGAAGCTTTCTTT.

The CDR3 bases are TGTGCCAGCAGTGAACAGGGGGGGGTGAACACTGAAGCTTTCTTT. Protein: CASSEQGGVNTEAFF. The chain employs TRBV6-1 and TRBJ1-1; TRBD1 agrees at 7 bases. The CDR3 runs to 15 residues. Trimming cost V 2 bases and J 0 bases; bases outside gene matches: 3. CDR1 and CDR2 (germline): MNHNS, SASEGT.

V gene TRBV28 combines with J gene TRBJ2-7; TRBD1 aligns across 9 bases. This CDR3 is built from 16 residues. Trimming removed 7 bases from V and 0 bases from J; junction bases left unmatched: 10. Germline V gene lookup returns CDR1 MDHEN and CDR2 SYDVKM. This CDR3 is CASTLGGGQGSYEQYF. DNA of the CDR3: TGTGCCAGCACCTTAGGGGGGGGACAGGGCTCCTACGAGCAGTACTTC.

CDR3 residues: CASSMGGGSDTQYF. CDR3 sequence (DNA): TGTGCCAGTAGTATGGGCGGGGGATCAGATACGCAGTATTTT. The chain links TRBV19 to TRBJ2-3; the match to TRBD2 covers 7 bases. This CDR3 contains 14 residues. J was trimmed by 4 bases and V by 3 bases; bases with no gene match: 4. Germline CDR1 reads LNHDA; CDR2 reads SQIVND (reference sequence).

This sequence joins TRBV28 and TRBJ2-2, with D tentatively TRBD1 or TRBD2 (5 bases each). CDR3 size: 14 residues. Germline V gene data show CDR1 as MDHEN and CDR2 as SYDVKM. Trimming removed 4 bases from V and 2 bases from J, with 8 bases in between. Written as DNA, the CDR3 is TGTGCCAGCAGTTCGGGACCCAACACCGGGGAGCTGTTTTTT. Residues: CASSSGPNTGELFF.

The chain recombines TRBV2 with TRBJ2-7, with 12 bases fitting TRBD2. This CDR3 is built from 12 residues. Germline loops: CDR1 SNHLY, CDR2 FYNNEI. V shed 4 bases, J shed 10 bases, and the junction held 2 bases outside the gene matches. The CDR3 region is CASSGTSGEQYF. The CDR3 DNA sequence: TGTGCCAGCAGTGGGACTAGCGGGGAACAGTACTTC.

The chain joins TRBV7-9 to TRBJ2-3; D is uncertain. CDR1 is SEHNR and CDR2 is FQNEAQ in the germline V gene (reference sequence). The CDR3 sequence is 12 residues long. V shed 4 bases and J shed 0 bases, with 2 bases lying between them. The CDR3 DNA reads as TGTGCCAGCAGCTCTAGCACAGATACGCAGTATTTT. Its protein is CASSSSTDTQYF. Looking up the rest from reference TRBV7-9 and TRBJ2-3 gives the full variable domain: DTGVSQNPRHKITKRGQNVTFRCDPISEHNRLYWYRQTLGQGPEFLTYFQNEAQLEKSRLLSDRFSAERPKGSFSTLEIQRTEQGDSAMYLCASSSSTDTQYFGPGTRLTVL.

CDR3: CASSFPGQGLDTQYF. Written as DNA, the CDR3 is TGTGCCAGCAGCTTCCCGGGACAGGGGTTAGATACGCAGTATTTT. The V gene is TRBV5-4, the J gene TRBJ2-3; TRBD1 agrees at 10 bases. CDR1 and CDR2 (germline): SGHNT, YYREEE (reference sequence). Losses at the gene ends were 2 bases for V and 5 bases for J; bases not matched to a gene: 5. CDR3 length equals 15 residues.

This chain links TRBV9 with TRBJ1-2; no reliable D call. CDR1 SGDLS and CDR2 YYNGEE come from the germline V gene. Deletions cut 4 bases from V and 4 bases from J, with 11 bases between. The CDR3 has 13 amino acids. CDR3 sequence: CASSPRGPYGYTF. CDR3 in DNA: TGTGCCAGCAGCCCGCGGGGTCCCTATGGCTACACCTTC.

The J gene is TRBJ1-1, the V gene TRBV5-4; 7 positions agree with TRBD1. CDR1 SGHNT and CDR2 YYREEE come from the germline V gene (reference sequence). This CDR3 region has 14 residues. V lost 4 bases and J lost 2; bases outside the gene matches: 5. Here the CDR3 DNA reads TGTGCCAGCAGCACGGACAGGATAAACACTGAAGCTTTCTTT. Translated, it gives CASSTDRINTEAFF.

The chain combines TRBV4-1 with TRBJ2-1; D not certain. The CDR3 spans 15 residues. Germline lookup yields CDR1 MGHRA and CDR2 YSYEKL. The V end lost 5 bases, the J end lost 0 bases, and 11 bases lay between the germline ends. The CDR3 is CASSTELGSYNEQFF. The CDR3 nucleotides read TGCGCCAGCAGCACAGAGCTGGGCTCCTACAATGAGCAGTTCTTC.

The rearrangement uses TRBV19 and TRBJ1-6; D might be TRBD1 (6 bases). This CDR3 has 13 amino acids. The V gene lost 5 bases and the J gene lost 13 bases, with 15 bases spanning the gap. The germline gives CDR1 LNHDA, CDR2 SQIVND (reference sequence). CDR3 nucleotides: TGTGCCAGTAGTCCGCGGGCAGGGGATCCCCTCCACTTT. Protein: CASSPRAGDPLHF.

CDR3 DNA sequence: TGTGCCAGCAGCGTAGACAGACAAGAGACCCAGTACTTC. Translating it yields CASSVDRQETQYF. The chain is built from TRBV11-1 and TRBJ2-5, with TRBD1 as a possible D gene (5 bases). The V gene's germline CDR1 is SGHAT and CDR2 FQDESV (reference sequence). Trimming removed 5 bases at V and 2 bases at J, with 9 bases between. This CDR3 contains 13 residues.

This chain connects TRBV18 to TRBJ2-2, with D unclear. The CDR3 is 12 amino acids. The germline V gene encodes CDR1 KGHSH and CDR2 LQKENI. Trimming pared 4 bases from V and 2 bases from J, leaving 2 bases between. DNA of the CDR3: TGTGCCAGCTCACTCAACACCGGGGAGCTGTTTTTT. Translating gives CASSLNTGELFF.

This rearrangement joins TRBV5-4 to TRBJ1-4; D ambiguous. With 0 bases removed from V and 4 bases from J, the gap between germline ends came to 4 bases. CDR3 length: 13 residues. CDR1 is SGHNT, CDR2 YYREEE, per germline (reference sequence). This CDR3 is CASSLGSNEKLFF. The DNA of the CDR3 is TGTGCCAGCAGCTTGGGCAGTAATGAAAAACTGTTTTTT. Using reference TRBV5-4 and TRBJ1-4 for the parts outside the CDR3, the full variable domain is ETGVTQSPTHLIKTRGQQVTLRCSSQSGHNTVSWYQQALGQGPQFIFQYYREEENGRGNFPPRFSGLQFPNYSSELNVNALELDDSALYLCASSLGSNEKLFFGSGTQLSVL.

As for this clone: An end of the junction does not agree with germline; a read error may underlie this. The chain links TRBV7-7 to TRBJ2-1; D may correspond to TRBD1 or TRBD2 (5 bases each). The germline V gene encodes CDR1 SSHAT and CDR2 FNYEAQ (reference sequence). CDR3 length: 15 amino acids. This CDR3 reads CASSLAPGFFNEQFF. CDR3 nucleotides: TGTGCTAGCAGCTTAGCGCCAGGGTTTTTCAATGAGCAGTTCTTC.

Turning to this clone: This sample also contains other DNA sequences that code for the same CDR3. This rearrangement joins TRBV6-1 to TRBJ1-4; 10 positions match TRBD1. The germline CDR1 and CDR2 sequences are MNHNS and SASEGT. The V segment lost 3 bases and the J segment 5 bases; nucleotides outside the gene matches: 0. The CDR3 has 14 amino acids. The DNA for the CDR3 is TGTGCCAGCAGTGAGGACAGGGGGAATGAAAAACTGTTTTTT. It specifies CASSEDRGNEKLFF.

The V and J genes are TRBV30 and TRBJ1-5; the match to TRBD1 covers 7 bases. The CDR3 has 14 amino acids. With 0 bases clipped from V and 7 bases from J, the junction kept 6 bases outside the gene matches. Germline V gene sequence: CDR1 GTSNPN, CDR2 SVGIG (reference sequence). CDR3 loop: CAWSVQGMWQPQHF. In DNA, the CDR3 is TGTGCCTGGAGTGTACAGGGGATGTGGCAGCCCCAGCATTTT.

The CDR3 spells CASSLDRARGRSDTQYF. In DNA form, the CDR3 reads TGTGCCAGCAGCTTAGATAGAGCCAGGGGGCGTTCGGATACGCAGTATTTT. The rearrangement links TRBV7-2 to TRBJ2-3; 8 bases line up with TRBD1. This CDR3 comprises 17 residues. CDR1 and CDR2 (germline): SGHTA, FQGNSA. Unmatched junction bases numbered 12, after V lost 1 base and J lost 6 bases.

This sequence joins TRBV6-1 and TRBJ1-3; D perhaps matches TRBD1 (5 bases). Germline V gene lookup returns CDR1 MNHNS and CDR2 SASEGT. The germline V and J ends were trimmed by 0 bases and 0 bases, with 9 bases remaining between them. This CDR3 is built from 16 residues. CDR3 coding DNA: TGTGCCAGCAGTGAAGCGTTGAGGGGCTCTGGAAACACCATATATTTT. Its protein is CASSEALRGSGNTIYF.

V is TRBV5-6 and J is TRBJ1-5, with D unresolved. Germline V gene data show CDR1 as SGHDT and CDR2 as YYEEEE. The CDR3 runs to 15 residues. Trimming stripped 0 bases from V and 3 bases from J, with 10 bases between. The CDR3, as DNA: TGTGCCAGCAGCTTGGCCGCACAGTTCAATCAGCCCCAGCATTTT. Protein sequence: CASSLAAQFNQPQHF.

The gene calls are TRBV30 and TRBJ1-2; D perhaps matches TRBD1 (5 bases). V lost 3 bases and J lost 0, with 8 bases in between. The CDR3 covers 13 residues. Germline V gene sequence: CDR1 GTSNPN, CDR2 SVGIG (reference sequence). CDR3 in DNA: TGTGCCTGGAGGGGGGAAACTAACTATGGCTACACCTTC. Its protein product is CAWRGETNYGYTF.